One sample yielded the 7 T cell receptor beta chains listed below, sequenced in a study of blood T cell repertoires in COVID-19. The method was immunoSEQ multiplex PCR; TCRdb's version includes in-frame clones alone and lacks a portion of them. The sample yields 490,000 or so clones, approximately 91% seen once. The sequencing input was PBMCs or T cells enriched from blood (not recorded which). The receptors here all came from a woman aged 60-70 years who had recovered from COVID-19.

The genes are TRBV27 and TRBJ2-2; the D gene is possibly TRBD2 (6 bases). This CDR3 has 14 amino acids. Germline-derived CDR1 and CDR2 are MNHEY and SMNVEV (reference sequence). V lost 6 bases, J lost 6 bases, and 14 bases lay in between. The CDR3 DNA reads as TGTGCCAGCAGGCCAACTAGCCGGGCCGGGGAGCTGTTTTTT. Protein product: CASRPTSRAGELFF.

The gene calls are TRBV11-2 and TRBJ2-1, with no clear D. Germline V gene lookup returns CDR1 SGHAT and CDR2 FQNNGV. Between the trimmed V and J ends, which lost 1 base and 5 bases, there was a span of 12 bases. The CDR3 has 15 amino acids. CDR3 bases: TGTGCCAGCAGCTTAGTATTACAGCAAAACAATGAGCAGTTCTTC. This encodes CASSLVLQQNNEQFF.

This clone was picked up a small number of times. The V and J genes are TRBV2 and TRBJ2-1; tentative D call: TRBD2 (6 bases). The CDR3 is made up of 15 amino acids. V was trimmed by 0 bases and J by 5 bases, leaving 11 bases between them. Germline CDR1 SNHLY, CDR2 FYNNEI. CDR3 in amino acids: CASSEAGLPNNEQFF. CDR3 DNA sequence: TGTGCCAGCAGTGAAGCGGGACTTCCGAACAATGAGCAGTTCTTC. The full variable domain, with the rest looked up from reference TRBV2 and TRBJ2-1, is EPEVTQTPSHQVTQMGQEVILRCVPISNHLYFYWYRQILGQKVEFLVSFYNNEISEKSEIFDDQFSVERPDGSNFTLKIRSTKLEDSAMYFCASSEAGLPNNEQFFGPGTRLTVL.

This clone was detected only a few times. V and J are TRBV2 and TRBJ2-1, with TRBD2 matching 13 bases. The V and J ends lost 2 bases and 9 bases, in that order; junction bases with no gene match: 13. CDR1 is SNHLY, CDR2 FYNNEI, per germline. The CDR3 length is 18 residues. The CDR3 DNA sequence: TGTGCCAGCAGTGAACTACCCGGGACTAGCGGGGTGGAAGGTGAGCAGTTCTTC. This codes for CASSELPGTSGVEGEQFF. The entire variable domain, with the rest obtained from reference TRBV2 and TRBJ2-1, is as follows: EPEVTQTPSHQVTQMGQEVILRCVPISNHLYFYWYRQILGQKVEFLVSFYNNEISEKSEIFDDQFSVERPDGSNFTLKIRSTKLEDSAMYFCASSELPGTSGVEGEQFFGPGTRLTVL.

The chain joins TRBV5-4 to TRBJ2-5, with TRBD2 matching over 10 bases. CDR1 is SGHNT, CDR2 YYREEE, per germline (reference sequence). The junction had 11 bases not matched to a gene; V was cut back by 4 bases and J by 5 bases. CDR3 length: 16 residues. The CDR3 bases are TGTGCCAGCAGCACCCCCCCCAGCGGGGGGGCCGAGACCCAGTACTTC. Translating gives CASSTPPSGGAETQYF.

This clone was found once. V gene TRBV6-2 or TRBV6-3 combines with J gene TRBJ1-4; D possibly corresponds to TRBD1 (6 bases). From germline, CDR1 is MNHEY and CDR2 SVGEGT. V dropped 6 bases and J dropped 5 bases, with 19 bases sitting between them. The CDR3 is 16 amino acids. The CDR3 loop reads CASSRTATRQNEKLFF. The CDR3 region has the DNA TGTGCCAGCAGCCGGACAGCCACACGACAAAATGAAAAACTGTTTTTT.

V is TRBV28 and J is TRBJ1-5; weak D call: TRBD1 (6 bases). The germline V gene encodes CDR1 MDHEN and CDR2 SYDVKM. V was clipped by 5 bases and J by 7 bases, with 18 bases between them. The CDR3 is 15 amino acids. The CDR3 nucleotides are TGTGCCAGCAGTCCCCGGTGGGGGGGGCGGCAGCCCCAGCATTTT. It is translated as CASSPRWGGRQPQHF.